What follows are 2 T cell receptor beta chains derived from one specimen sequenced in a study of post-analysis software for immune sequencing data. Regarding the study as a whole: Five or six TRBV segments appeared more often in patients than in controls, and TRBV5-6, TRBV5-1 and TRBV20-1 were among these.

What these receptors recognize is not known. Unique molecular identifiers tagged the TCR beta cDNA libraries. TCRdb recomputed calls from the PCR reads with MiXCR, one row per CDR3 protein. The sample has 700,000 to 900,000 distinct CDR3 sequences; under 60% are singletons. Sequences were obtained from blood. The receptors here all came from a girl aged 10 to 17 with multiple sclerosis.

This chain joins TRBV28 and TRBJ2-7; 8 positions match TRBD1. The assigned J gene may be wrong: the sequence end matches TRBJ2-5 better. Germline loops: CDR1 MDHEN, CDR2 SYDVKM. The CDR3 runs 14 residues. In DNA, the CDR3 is TGTGCCAGCAGCAGACAGGGGCTCAGCGAGACCCAGTACTTC. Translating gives CASSRQGLSETQYF.

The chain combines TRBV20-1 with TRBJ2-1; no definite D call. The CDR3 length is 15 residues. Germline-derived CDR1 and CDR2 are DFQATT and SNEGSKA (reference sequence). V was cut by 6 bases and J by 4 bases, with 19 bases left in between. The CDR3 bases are TGCAGTGCCCGCCTAGTAGTAAGCTTTTACAATGAGCAGTTCTTC. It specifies CSARLVVSFYNEQFF.